The clone carrying this TCR beta chain was detected only a few times. Its antigen remains unidentified. V lost 0 bases to trimming and J lost 9 bases, with 13 bases between them. CDR1 SGHNT and CDR2 YYREEE come from the germline V gene (reference sequence). The CDR3 is 14 amino acids. These data come from a study of T-cell reconstitution after alpha-beta-depleted transplantation in children. For TCRbeta, the library was prepared with unique molecular identifiers. TCRdb re-called the PCR reads through MiXCR, storing one row per CDR3 protein. The sample carries more than 75,000 distinct CDR3 sequences, less than 25% recorded once. General observations from the study: At the one-year point after transplant, T-cell counts and TCRbeta diversity were found to come mostly from T cells that had been newly produced.

The V call is TRBV5-4, the J call TRBJ1-3; D might be TRBD1 (5 bases). This clonotype was obtained from a boy younger than 10 with acute lymphoblastic leukemia, due to receive a stem cell transplant. The sample here was PBMCs, taken before TCRalphabeta/CD19-depleted stem cell transplant. The CDR3 coding sequence is TGTGCCAGCAGCTTGGACAGGTCCCGGAGCACCATATATTTT. Its translation: CASSLDRSRSTIYF.